At least ten counts were recorded for the clone carrying this T cell receptor beta chain. This specimen belongs to a study of Graves' ophthalmopathy and Graves' hyperthyroidism. Amplification of the TCR beta CDR3 regions used RNA transcripts (as template). Second-round multiplex PCR followed a first-round RT-PCR using HTBI primers. TCRdb fed the multiplex PCR reads into MiXCR, producing one record per CDR3 protein. The sample lists more than 300,000 distinct CDR3 sequences, about a sixth occurring once. In this cohort's terms, stable hyperthyroidism meant no ophthalmopathy by 18 months of follow-up. Recruitment covered hyperthyroidism patients aged 18 to 65 whose new diagnosis was of under 2 months' duration. Roughly 9 ml of fresh blood yielded the PBMCs by density gradient. The CDR3 is made up of 14 amino acids. Germline V lookup: CDR1 MNHEY, CDR2 SMNVEV (reference sequence). V dropped 5 bases and J dropped 4; count of bases not matched to a gene: 7.

This clonotype was sampled from an adult woman with stable Graves' hyperthyroidism. V gene TRBV27 combines with J gene TRBJ1-2, with 7 bases aligning to TRBD1. Specimen: peripheral blood. This CDR3 is CASSATGVVYGYTF. For the CDR3, the DNA is TGTGCCAGCAGTGCTACAGGGGTTGTCTATGGCTACACCTTC.